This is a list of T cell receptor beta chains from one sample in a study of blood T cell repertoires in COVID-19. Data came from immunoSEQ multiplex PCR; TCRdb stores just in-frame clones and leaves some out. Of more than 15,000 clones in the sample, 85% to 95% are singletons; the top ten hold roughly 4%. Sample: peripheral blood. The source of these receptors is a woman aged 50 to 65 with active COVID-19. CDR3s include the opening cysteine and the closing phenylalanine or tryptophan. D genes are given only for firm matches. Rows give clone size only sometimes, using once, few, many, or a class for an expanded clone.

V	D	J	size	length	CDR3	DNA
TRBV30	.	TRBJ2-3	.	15	CAWSAQTGVTDTQYF	TGTGCCTGGAGCGCCCAGACGGGAGTGACGGATACGCAGTATTTT
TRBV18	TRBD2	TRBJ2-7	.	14	CASSYGTSGIEQYF	TGTGCCAGCTCATACGGGACTAGCGGGATCGAGCAGTACTTC
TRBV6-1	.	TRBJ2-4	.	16	CASSDRQLLAKNIQYF	TGTGCCAGCAGTGACCGACAGTTATTAGCCAAAAACATTCAGTACTTC
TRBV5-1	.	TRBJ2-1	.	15	CASTKMSDYYNEQFF	TGCGCCAGCACTAAGATGAGCGATTACTACAATGAGCAGTTCTTC
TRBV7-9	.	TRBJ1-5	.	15	CASSPGTYSNQPQHF	TGTGCCAGCAGCCCCGGGACATATAGCAATCAGCCCCAGCATTTT
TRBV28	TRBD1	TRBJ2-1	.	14	CASIGTGAYNEQFF	TGTGCCAGCATCGGGACAGGGGCTTACAATGAGCAGTTCTTC
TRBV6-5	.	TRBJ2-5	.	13	CASSYSSRETQYF	TGTGCCAGCAGTTATTCCTCCCGGGAGACCCAGTACTTC
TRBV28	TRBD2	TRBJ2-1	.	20	CASSLYKLAGGSRVYNEQFF	TGTGCCAGCAGTTTATATAAACTAGCGGGAGGCTCCCGGGTCTACAATGAGCAGTTCTTC
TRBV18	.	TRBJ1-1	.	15	CASSPRSRGNTEAFF	TGTGCCAGCTCACCACGATCCAGGGGTAACACTGAAGCTTTCTTT
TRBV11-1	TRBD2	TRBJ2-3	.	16	CASSPWTSGSTDTQYF	TGTGCCAGCAGCCCCTGGACTAGCGGGAGCACAGATACGCAGTATTTT
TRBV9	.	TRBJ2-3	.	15	CASSLLPGGTDTQYF	TGTGCCAGCAGCCTTCTGCCGGGTGGCACAGATACGCAGTATTTT
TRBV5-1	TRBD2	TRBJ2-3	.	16	CASSTTSGSGADTQYF	TGCGCCAGCAGCACGACTAGCGGGAGTGGGGCAGATACGCAGTATTTT
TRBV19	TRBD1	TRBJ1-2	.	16	CASSTLDREVHYGYTF	TGTGCCAGTAGCACCCTCGACAGGGAAGTCCACTATGGCTACACCTTC
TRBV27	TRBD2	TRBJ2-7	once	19	CASSLSWAGGPSSPYEQYF	TGTGCCAGCAGTTTAAGTTGGGCGGGAGGGCCAAGTTCACCCTACGAGCAGTACTTC
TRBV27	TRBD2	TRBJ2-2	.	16	CASSQWTSGSTGELFF	TGTGCCAGCAGTCAATGGACTAGCGGGAGTACCGGGGAGCTGTTTTTT
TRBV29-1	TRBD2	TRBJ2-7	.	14	CSVGGLAGDYEQYF	TGCAGCGTTGGAGGACTAGCGGGGGACTACGAGCAGTACTTC